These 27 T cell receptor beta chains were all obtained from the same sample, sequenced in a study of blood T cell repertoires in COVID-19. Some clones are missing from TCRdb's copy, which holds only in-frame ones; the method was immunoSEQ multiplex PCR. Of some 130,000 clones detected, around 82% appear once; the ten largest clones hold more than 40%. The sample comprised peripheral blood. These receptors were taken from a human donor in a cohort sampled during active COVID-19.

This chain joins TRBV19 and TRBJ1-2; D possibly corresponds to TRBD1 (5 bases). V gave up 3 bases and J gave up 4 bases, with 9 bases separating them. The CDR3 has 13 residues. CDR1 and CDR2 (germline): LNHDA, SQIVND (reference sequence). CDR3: CASSIDGGYGYTF. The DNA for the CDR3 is TGTGCCAGTAGTATCGACGGGGGCTATGGCTACACCTTC.

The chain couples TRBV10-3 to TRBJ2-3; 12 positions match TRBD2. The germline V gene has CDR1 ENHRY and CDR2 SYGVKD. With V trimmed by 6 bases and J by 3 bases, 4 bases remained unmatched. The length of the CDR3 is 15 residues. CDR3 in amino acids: CAIRGGLAGTDTQYF. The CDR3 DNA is TGTGCCATCAGGGGTGGACTAGCGGGAACAGATACGCAGTATTTT.

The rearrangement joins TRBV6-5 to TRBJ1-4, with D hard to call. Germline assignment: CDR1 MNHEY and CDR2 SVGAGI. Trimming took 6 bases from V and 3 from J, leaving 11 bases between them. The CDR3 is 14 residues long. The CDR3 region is CASSPGVSNEKLFF. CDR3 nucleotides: TGTGCCAGCAGCCCGGGAGTTTCTAATGAAAAACTGTTTTTT.

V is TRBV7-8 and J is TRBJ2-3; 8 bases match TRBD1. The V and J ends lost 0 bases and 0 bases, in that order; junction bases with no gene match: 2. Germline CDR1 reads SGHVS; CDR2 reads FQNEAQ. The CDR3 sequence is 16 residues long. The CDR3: CASSLAGTGSTDTQYF. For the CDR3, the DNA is TGTGCCAGCAGCTTAGCGGGGACAGGTAGCACAGATACGCAGTATTTT.

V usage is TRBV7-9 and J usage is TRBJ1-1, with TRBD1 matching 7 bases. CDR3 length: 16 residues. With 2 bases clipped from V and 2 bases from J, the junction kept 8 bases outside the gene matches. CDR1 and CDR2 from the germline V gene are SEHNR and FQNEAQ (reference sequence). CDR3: CASSLFPDRLNTEAFF. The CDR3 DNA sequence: TGTGCCAGCAGCTTATTCCCGGACAGGCTAAACACTGAAGCTTTCTTT.

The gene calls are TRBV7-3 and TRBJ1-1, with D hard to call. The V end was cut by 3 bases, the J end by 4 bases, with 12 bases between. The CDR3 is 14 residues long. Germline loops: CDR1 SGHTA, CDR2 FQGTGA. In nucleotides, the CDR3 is TGTGCCAGCAGCTTCTCACGGGGTTCCACTGAAGCTTTCTTT. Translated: CASSFSRGSTEAFF.

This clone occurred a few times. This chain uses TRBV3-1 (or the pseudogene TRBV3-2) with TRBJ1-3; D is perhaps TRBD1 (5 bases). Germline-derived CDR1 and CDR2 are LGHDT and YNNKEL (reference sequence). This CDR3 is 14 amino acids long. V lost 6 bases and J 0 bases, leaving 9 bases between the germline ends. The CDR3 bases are TGTGCCAGCAGTCGGGGGACCTCTGGAAACACCATATATTTT. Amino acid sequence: CASSRGTSGNTIYF.

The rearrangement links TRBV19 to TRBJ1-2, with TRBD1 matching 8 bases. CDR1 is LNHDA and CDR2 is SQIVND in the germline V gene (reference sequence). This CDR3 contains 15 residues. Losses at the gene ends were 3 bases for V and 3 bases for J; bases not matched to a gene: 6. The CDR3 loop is CASSMDRAADYGYTF. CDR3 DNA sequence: TGTGCCAGTAGTATGGACAGGGCTGCGGACTATGGCTACACCTTC.

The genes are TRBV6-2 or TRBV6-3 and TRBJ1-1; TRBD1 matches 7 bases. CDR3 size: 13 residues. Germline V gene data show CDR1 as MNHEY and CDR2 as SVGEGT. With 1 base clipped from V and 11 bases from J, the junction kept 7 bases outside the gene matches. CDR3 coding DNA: TGTGCCAGCAGTTACTTCGACAGGGTGGAGGCTTTCTTT. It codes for CASSYFDRVEAFF.

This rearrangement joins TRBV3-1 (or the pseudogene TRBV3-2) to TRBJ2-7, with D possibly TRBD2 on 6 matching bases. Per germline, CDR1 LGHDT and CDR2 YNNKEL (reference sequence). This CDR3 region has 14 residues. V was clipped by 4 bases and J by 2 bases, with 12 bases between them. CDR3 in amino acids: CASSPVGGAYEQYF. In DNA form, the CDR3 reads TGTGCCAGCAGCCCCGTAGGAGGGGCCTACGAGCAGTACTTC.

CDR3 coding DNA: TGTGCCACCAGCAGAGCGGGGGGGGGAAATGAAAAACTGTTTTTT. Its translation: CATSRAGGGNEKLFF. The rearrangement uses TRBV15 and TRBJ1-4, with D perhaps TRBD1 (5 bases). The germline CDR1 and CDR2 sequences are LNHNV and YYDKDF (reference sequence). Trimming took off 1 base at V and 5 bases at J, with 11 bases between the two ends. CDR3 length equals 15 residues.

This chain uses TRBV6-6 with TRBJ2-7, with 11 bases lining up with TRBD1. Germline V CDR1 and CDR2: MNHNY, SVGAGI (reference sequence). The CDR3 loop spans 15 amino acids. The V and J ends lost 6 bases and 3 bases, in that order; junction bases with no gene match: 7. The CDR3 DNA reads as TGTGCCAGCAGGGTGGGACAGGGGGAATTCTACGAGCAGTACGTC. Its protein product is CASRVGQGEFYEQYV.

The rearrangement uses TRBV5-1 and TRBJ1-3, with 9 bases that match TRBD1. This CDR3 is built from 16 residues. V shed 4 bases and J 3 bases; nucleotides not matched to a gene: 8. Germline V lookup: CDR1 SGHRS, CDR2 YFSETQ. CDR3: CASSETGTGFGNTIYF. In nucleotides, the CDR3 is TGCGCCAGCAGCGAAACCGGGACAGGGTTTGGAAACACCATATATTTT.

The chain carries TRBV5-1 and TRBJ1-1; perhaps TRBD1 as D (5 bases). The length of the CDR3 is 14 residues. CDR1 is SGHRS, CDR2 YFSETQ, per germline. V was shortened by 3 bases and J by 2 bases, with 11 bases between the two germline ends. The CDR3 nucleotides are TGCGCCAGCAGCTACCAACAGGATAACACTGAAGCTTTCTTT. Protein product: CASSYQQDNTEAFF.

This CDR3 reads CASSYRSGGGYEQYV. For the CDR3, the DNA is TGTGCCAGCAGTTACAGGTCAGGGGGAGGATACGAGCAGTACGTC. J is TRBJ2-7 and V is TRBV6-2 or TRBV6-3; TRBD1 is a possible D gene (7 bases). In germline, CDR1 is MNHEY, CDR2 SVGEGT. The CDR3 contains 15 residues. Trimming pared 2 bases from V and 4 bases from J, leaving 15 bases between.

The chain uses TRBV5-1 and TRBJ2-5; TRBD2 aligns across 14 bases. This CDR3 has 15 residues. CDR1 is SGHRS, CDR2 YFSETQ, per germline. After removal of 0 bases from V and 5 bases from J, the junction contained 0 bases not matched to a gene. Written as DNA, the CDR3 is TGCGCCAGCAGCTTGGGGACTAGCGGGAGGGAGACCCAGTACTTC. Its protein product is CASSLGTSGRETQYF.

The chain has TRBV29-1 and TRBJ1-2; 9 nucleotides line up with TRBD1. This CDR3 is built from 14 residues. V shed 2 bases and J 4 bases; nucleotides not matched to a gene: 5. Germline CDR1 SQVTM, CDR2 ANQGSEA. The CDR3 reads CSVERDRAFYGYTF. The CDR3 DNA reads TGCAGCGTTGAACGGGACAGGGCTTTCTATGGCTACACCTTC.

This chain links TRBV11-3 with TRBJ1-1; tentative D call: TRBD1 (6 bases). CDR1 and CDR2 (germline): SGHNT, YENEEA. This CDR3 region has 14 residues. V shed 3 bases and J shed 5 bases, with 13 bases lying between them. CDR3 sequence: CASSFGRGSTEAFF. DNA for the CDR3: TGTGCCAGCAGCTTTGGTAGGGGGTCTACTGAAGCTTTCTTT.

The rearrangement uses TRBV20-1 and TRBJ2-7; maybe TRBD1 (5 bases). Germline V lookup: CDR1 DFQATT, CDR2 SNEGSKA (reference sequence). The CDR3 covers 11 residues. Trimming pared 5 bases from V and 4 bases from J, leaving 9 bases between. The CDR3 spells CSAPTEYEQYF. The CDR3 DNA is TGCAGTGCTCCGACAGAGTACGAGCAGTACTTC.

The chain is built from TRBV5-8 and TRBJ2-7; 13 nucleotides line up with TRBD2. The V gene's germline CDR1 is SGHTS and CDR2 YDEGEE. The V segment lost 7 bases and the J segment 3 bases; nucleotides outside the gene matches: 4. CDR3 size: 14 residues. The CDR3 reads CASGGLAGSYEQYV. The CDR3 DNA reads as TGTGCCAGCGGGGGACTAGCGGGAAGCTACGAGCAGTACGTC.

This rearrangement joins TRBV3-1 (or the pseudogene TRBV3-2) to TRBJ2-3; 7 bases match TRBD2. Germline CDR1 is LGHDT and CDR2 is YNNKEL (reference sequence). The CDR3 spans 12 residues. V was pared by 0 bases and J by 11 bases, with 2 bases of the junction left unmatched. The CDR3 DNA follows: TGTGCCAGCAGCCAAGAATCGGGAGGGCAGTATTTT. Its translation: CASSQESGGQYF.

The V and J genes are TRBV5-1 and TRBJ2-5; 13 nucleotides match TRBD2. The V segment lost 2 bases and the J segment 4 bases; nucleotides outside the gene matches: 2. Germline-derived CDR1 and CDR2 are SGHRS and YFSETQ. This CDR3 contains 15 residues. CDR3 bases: TGCGCCAGCAGCTTTACTAGCGGGGGGGCAGAGACCCAGTACTTC. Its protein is CASSFTSGGAETQYF.

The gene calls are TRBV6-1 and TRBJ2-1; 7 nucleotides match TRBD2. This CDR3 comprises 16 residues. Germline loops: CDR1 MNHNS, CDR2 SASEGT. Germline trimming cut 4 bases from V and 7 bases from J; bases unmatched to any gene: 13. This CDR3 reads CASSGPTSLVGNEQFF. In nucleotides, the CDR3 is TGTGCCAGCAGTGGCCCGACTAGCTTGGTGGGGAATGAGCAGTTCTTC.

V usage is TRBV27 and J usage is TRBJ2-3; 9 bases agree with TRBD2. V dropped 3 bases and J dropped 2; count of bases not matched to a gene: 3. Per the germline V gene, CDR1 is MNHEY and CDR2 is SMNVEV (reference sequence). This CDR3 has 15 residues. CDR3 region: CASSFSGGSTDTQYF. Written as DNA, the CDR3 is TGTGCCAGCAGTTTTAGCGGGGGATCCACAGATACGCAGTATTTT.

CDR3 bases: TGTGCCAGCAGCTCCCACCGGGGGGCCTCCTACGAGCAGTACTTC. The encoded protein is CASSSHRGASYEQYF. This chain uses TRBV7-2 with TRBJ2-7; D perhaps matches TRBD2 (7 bases). Trimming pared 4 bases from V and 0 bases from J, leaving 13 bases between. The CDR3 runs 15 residues. Germline V gives CDR1 SGHTA, CDR2 FQGNSA.

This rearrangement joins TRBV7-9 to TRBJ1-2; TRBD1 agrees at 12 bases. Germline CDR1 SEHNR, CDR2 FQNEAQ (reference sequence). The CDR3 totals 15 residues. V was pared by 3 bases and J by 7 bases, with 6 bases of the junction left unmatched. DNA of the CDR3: TGTGCCAGCAGCTTCCGGGACAGGGGGCAGAGTGGCTACACCTTC. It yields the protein CASSFRDRGQSGYTF. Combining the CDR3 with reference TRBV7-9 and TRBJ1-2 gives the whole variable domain DTGVSQNPRHKITKRGQNVTFRCDPISEHNRLYWYRQTLGQGPEFLTYFQNEAQLEKSRLLSDRFSAERPKGSFSTLEIQRTEQGDSAMYLCASSFRDRGQSGYTFGSGTRLTVV.

CDR3 DNA: TGTGCCAGTAGTATGGGGGGGTGGGATCAGCCCCAGCATTTT. This encodes CASSMGGWDQPQHF. The chain joins TRBV19 to TRBJ1-5; tentatively, D is TRBD1 (5 bases). Trimming took 3 bases from V and 5 from J, leaving 11 bases between them. Per the germline V gene, CDR1 is LNHDA and CDR2 is SQIVND (reference sequence). There are 14 residues in the CDR3.